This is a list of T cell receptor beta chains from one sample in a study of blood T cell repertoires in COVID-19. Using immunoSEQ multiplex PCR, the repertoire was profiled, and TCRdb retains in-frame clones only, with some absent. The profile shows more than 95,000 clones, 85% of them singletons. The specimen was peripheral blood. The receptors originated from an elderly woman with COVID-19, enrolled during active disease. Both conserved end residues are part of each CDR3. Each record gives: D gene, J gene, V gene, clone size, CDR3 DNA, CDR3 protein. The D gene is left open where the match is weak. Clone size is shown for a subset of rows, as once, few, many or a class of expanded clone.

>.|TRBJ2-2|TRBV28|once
TGTGCCAGCAGTCCGCAGCGTACGAACACCGGGGAGCTGTTTTTT
CASSPQRTNTGELFF
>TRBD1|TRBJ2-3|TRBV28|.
TGTGCCAGCAGCTCTACCGGGACAGGGGACACAGATACGCAGTATTTT
CASSSTGTGDTDTQYF
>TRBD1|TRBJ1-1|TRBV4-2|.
TGTGCCAGCAGCCCCGACAGGGGAACTGAAGCTTTCTTT
CASSPDRGTEAFF
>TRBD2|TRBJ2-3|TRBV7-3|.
TGTGCCAGCAGCTCTGCTAGCGGGAGGCCGCAGTATTTT
CASSSASGRPQYF
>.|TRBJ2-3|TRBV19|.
TGTGCCAGTAGTATGGGTACAGGTACTAGCACAGATACGCAGTATTTT
CASSMGTGTSTDTQYF
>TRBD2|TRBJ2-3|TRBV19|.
TGTGCCAGTAGACCCGGGGGGGGAGGCACAGATACGCAGTATTTT
CASRPGGGGTDTQYF
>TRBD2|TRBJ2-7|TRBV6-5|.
TGTGCCAGCAGACCAAGGACTAGCGGGAACTACGAGCAGTACTTC
CASRPRTSGNYEQYF
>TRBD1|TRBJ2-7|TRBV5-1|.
TGCGCCAGCAGCCCCGGACAGGGGGCCTACGAGCAGTACTTC
CASSPGQGAYEQYF
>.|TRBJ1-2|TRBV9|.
TGTGCCAGCAGCGTTTTTGACAGGTCCGGCTCCTATGGCTACACCTTC
CASSVFDRSGSYGYTF
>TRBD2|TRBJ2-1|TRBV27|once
TGTGCCAGCAGTCCAGGACTAGCGGGGCCCTACAATGAGCAGTTCTTC
CASSPGLAGPYNEQFF
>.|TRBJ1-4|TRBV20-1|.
TGCAGTGCTAGGAGGGAGGATAAACTGTTTTTT
CSARREDKLFF
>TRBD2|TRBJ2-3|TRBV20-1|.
TGCAGTGCTAGACCCAGCGGGAGCCTCCATTTT
CSARPSGSLHF
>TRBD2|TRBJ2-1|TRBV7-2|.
TGTGCCAGCAGCCTCGGACTAGCCAACAATGAGCAGTTCTTC
CASSLGLANNEQFF
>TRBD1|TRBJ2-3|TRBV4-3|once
TGCGCCAGCAGCCAGGACAGGGCTAGCACAGATACGCAGTATTTT
CASSQDRASTDTQYF
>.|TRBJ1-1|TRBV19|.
TGTGCCAGTAATTTTCCAGGGTACACTGAAGCTTTCTTT
CASNFPGYTEAFF
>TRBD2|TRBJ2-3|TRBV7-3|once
TGTGCCAGCAGCTCTAGCGGGAGTGGTACAGATACGCAGTATTTT
CASSSSGSGTDTQYF
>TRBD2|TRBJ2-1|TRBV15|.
TGTGCCACCAGCAGAGAGGGGACTAGCGCACTCAATGAGCAGTTCTTC
CATSREGTSALNEQFF
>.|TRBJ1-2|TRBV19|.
TGTGCCAGTACTCCCGACAGAGCTAACTATGGCTACACCTTC
CASTPDRANYGYTF
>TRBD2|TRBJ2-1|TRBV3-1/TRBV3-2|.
TGTGCCAGCAGCCAAGTTACGGGGGGGACGACGAATGAGCAGTTCTTC
CASSQVTGGTTNEQFF
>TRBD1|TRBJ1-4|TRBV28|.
TGTGCCAGCAGTCCAATCCACAGGGGACCAAATGAAAAACTGTTTTTT
CASSPIHRGPNEKLFF
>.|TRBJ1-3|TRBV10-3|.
TGTGCCCGGGAGGCTCCCTCTGGAAACACCATATATTTT
CAREAPSGNTIYF
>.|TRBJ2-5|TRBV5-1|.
TGCGCCAGCAGCTTGGCTCCGACAGGCCCACAAGAGACCCAGTACTTC
CASSLAPTGPQETQYF
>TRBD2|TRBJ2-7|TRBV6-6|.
TGTGCCAGCAGAGTAGCGGGAGAGAGCTCCTACGAGCAGTACTTC
CASRVAGESSYEQYF
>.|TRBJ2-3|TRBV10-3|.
TGTGCCATCAGAGGACAGGGGCTAGCGGGAGCCGGAGATACGCAGTATTTT
CAIRGQGLAGAGDTQYF
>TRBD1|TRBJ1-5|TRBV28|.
TGTGCCAGCAGAGGGACCGGGACAGGGGATCATCAGCCCCAGCATTTT
CASRGTGTGDHQPQHF
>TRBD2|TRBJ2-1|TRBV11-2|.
TGTGCCAGCAGCTTAAGTCCTAGCGGGAGAGGAGAGCAGTTCTTC
CASSLSPSGRGEQFF
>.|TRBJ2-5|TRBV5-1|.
TGCGCCAGTACTGGACAGCTGCAAGAGACCCAGTACTTC
CASTGQLQETQYF
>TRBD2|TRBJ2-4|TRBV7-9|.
TGTGCCAGCAGCTTAGGGACTAGCGGGAACATTCAGTACTTC
CASSLGTSGNIQYF
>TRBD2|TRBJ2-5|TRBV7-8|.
TGTGCCAGCAGCCCCGGACTAGCGGGAGGGGTTTGGTTGCGAACAGAGACCCAGTACTTC
CASSPGLAGGVWLRTETQYF
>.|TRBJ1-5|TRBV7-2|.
TGTGCCAGCAGCTTAGCAGGGGGTAACTATCAGCCCCAGCATTTT
CASSLAGGNYQPQHF
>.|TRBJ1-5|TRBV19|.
TGTGCCAGTAGTATCGGCAGGGGTCAGCCCCAGCATTTT
CASSIGRGQPQHF
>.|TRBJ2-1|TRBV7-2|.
TGTGCCAGCAGCCAAGGGGCATTCGGCTCCAATGAGCAGTTCTTC
CASSQGAFGSNEQFF
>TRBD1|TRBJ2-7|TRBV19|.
TGTGCCAGTAGTCCCAGGACAGGGGGCTCCATTTCAGAGTCCTACGAGCAGTACTTC
CASSPRTGGSISESYEQYF
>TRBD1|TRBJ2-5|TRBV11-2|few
TGTGCCAGCAGCTTAACCGACAGGGTGTGGCAAGAGACCCAGTACTTC
CASSLTDRVWQETQYF
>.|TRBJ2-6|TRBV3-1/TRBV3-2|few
TGTGCCAGCAGCCAAGGGTGGGTGAGGTCTGGGGCCAACGTCCTGACTTTC
CASSQGWVRSGANVLTF
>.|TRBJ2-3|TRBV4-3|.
TGCGCCAGCAGCCAAGATCCTCGAGATACGCAGTATTTT
CASSQDPRDTQYF
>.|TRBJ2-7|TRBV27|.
TGTGCCAGCAGTACACAGGGTGGCGAGCAGTACTTC
CASSTQGGEQYF
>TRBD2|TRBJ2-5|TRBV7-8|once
TGTGCCAGCAGCCCAGGGACTAGCGCCAAAGAGACCCAGTACTTC
CASSPGTSAKETQYF
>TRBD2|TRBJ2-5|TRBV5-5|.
TGTGCCAGCAGCCCCCGGGCCGGCGGGAGTCGGCCGGGAGAGACCCAGTACTTC
CASSPRAGGSRPGETQYF
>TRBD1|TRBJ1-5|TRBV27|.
TGTGCCAGCAGGGGACAGGGATTCTCCAGCAATCAGCCCCAGCATTTT
CASRGQGFSSNQPQHF